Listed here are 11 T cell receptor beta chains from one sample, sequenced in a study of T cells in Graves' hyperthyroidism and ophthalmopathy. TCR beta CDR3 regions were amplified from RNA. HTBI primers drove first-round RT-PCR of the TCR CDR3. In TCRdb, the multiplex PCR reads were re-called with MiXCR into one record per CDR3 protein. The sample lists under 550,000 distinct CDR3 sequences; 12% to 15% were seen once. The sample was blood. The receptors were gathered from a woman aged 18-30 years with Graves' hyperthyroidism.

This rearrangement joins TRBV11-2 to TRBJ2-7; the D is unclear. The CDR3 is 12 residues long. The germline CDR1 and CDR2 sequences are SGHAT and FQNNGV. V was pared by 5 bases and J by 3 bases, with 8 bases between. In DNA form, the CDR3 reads TGTGCCAGCAGCGGCCAGTACTACGAGCAGTACTTC. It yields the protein CASSGQYYEQYF.

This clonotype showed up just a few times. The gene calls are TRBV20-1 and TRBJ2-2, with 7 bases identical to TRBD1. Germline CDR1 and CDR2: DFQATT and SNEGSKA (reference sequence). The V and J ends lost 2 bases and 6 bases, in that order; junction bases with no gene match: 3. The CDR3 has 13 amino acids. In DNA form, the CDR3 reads TGCAGTGCTAGAAACAGGGGCCCCGGGGAGCTGTTTTTT. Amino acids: CSARNRGPGELFF.

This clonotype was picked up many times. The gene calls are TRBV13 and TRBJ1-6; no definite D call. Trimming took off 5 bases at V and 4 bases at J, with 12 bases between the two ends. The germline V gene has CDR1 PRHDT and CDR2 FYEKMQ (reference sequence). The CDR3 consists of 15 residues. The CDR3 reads CASSPRTDYNSPLHF. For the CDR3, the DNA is TGTGCCAGCAGCCCTCGGACGGATTATAATTCACCCCTCCACTTT.

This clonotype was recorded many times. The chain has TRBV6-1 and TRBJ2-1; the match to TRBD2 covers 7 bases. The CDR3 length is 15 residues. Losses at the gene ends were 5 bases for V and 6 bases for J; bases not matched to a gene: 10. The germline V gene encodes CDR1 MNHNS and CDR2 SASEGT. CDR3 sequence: CASSTQGLDANEQFF. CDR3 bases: TGTGCCAGCAGTACCCAAGGACTAGACGCCAATGAGCAGTTCTTC.

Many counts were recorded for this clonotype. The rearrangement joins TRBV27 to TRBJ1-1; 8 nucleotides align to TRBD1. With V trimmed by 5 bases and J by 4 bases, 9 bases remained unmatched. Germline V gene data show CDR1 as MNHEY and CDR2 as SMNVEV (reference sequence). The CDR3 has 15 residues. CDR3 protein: CASSPWTGIATEAFF. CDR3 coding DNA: TGTGCCAGCAGTCCTTGGACAGGGATTGCCACTGAAGCTTTCTTT.

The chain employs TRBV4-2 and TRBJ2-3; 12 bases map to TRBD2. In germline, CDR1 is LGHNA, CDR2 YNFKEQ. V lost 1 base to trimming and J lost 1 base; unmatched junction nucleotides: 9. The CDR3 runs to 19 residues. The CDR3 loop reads CASSQVPPRLAGGTDTQYF. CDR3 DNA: TGTGCCAGCAGCCAAGTCCCCCCGCGACTAGCGGGAGGCACAGATACGCAGTATTTT.

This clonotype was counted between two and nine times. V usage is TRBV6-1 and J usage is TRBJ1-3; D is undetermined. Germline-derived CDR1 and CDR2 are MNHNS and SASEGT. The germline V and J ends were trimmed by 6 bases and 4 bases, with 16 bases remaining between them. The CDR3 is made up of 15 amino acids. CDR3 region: CASRNDEFSGNTIYF. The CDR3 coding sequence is TGTGCCAGCAGAAACGATGAGTTCTCCGGAAACACCATATATTTT.

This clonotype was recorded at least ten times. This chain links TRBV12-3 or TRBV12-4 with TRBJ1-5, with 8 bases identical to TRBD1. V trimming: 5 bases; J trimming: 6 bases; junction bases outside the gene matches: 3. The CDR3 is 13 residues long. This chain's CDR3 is CASSRTGLQPQHF. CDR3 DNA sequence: TGTGCCAGCAGTAGGACAGGGCTTCAGCCCCAGCATTTT.

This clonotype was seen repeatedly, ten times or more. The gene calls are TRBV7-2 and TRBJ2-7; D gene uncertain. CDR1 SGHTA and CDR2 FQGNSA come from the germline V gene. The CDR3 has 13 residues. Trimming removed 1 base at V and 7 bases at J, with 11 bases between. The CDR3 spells CASSLELTGEQYF. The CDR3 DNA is TGTGCCAGCAGCTTAGAGCTCACCGGGGAGCAGTACTTC.

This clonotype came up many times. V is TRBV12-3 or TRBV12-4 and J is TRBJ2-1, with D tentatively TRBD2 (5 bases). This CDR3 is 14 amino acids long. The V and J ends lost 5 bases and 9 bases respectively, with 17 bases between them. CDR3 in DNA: TGTGCCAGCAGTAGAGGCGAGGAGGCCAGTGAGCAGTTCTTC. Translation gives CASSRGEEASEQFF.

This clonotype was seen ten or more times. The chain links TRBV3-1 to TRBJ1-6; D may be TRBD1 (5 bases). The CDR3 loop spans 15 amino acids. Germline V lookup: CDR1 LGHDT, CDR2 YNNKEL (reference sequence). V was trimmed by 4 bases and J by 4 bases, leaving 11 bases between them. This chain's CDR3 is CASSLVDSYNSPLHF. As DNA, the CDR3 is TGTGCCAGCAGCCTCGTCGACAGTTATAATTCACCCCTCCACTTT.